The rows below give T cell receptor beta chains drawn from one sample of a study of T cell responses to AZD1222 COVID-19 vaccine. The data were produced by immunoSEQ multiplex PCR, yet TCRdb's version contains in-frame clones alone and is incomplete. The sample has around 100,000 clones, 91% seen once. The source material was peripheral blood, sampled on day 0 of AZD1222 vaccination. These receptors were obtained from an adult in good health. Each CDR3 is given with its conserved first and last residue. A D gene is named only where the DNA matches it firmly. The size of a clone is reported for some rows only, either as once, few or many, or as a class for expanded clones.

abundance: -; j_gene: TRBJ2-3; d_gene: -; v_gene: TRBV3-1/TRBV3-2; len: 20; CDR3aa: CASSQDLEGRWAGYTDTQYF; CDR3nt: TGTGCCAGCAGCCAAGACCTAGAGGGGCGGTGGGCCGGCTACACAGATACGCAGTATTTT
abundance: -; j_gene: TRBJ1-2; d_gene: -; v_gene: TRBV18; len: 15; CDR3aa: CASSPDYRDPNGYTF; CDR3nt: TGTGCCAGCTCACCAGACTACAGGGACCCTAATGGCTACACCTTC
abundance: -; j_gene: TRBJ1-2; d_gene: -; v_gene: TRBV7-9; len: 12; CDR3aa: CASHIGGNGYTF; CDR3nt: TGTGCCAGCCACATCGGGGGAAATGGCTACACCTTC
abundance: -; j_gene: TRBJ2-7; d_gene: -; v_gene: TRBV12-3/TRBV12-4; len: 13; CDR3aa: CASSVTDVYEQYF; CDR3nt: TGTGCCAGCTCTGTAACGGACGTCTACGAGCAGTACTTC
abundance: -; j_gene: TRBJ2-7; d_gene: TRBD2; v_gene: TRBV2; len: 14; CDR3aa: CASRGGLASYEQYF; CDR3nt: TGTGCCAGCAGGGGAGGACTAGCGTCCTACGAGCAGTACTTC
abundance: -; j_gene: TRBJ2-7; d_gene: TRBD1; v_gene: TRBV5-4; len: 15; CDR3aa: CASSSGGTGVYEQYF; CDR3nt: TGTGCCAGCAGCTCGGGGGGGACAGGGGTTTACGAGCAGTACTTC
abundance: -; j_gene: TRBJ2-3; d_gene: -; v_gene: TRBV24-1; len: 14; CDR3aa: CATSGAVGGDTQYF; CDR3nt: TGTGCCACCAGTGGGGCAGTAGGCGGAGATACGCAGTATTTT
abundance: -; j_gene: TRBJ2-7; d_gene: TRBD1; v_gene: TRBV19; len: 15; CDR3aa: CASSIMGTGNYEQYF; CDR3nt: TGTGCCAGTAGTATAATGGGGACAGGGAACTACGAGCAGTACTTC
abundance: -; j_gene: TRBJ2-2; d_gene: -; v_gene: TRBV7-2; len: 14; CDR3aa: CASRGRETTGELFF; CDR3nt: TGTGCCAGCAGAGGCAGGGAAACCACCGGGGAGCTGTTTTTT
abundance: many; j_gene: TRBJ1-2; d_gene: TRBD1; v_gene: TRBV6-6; len: 12; CDR3aa: CASMTGGYGYTF; CDR3nt: TGTGCCAGCATGACAGGGGGATATGGCTACACCTTC
abundance: -; j_gene: TRBJ2-7; d_gene: -; v_gene: TRBV24-1; len: 14; CDR3aa: CATSGGGPNYEQYF; CDR3nt: TGTGCCACCAGTGGAGGGGGGCCGAACTACGAGCAGTACTTC
abundance: -; j_gene: TRBJ2-7; d_gene: TRBD2; v_gene: TRBV29-1; len: 13; CDR3aa: CSALLGGSYEQYF; CDR3nt: TGCAGCGCCCTGCTGGGCGGGAGTTACGAGCAGTACTTC
abundance: -; j_gene: TRBJ2-2; d_gene: TRBD2; v_gene: TRBV19; len: 16; CDR3aa: CASRHPGLASTGELFF; CDR3nt: TGTGCCAGTAGACATCCGGGACTAGCGAGTACCGGGGAGCTGTTTTTT
abundance: -; j_gene: TRBJ1-1; d_gene: -; v_gene: TRBV30; len: 13; CDR3aa: CAWSRTENTEAFF; CDR3nt: TGTGCCTGGTCCCGGACGGAGAACACTGAAGCTTTCTTT
abundance: -; j_gene: TRBJ2-3; d_gene: -; v_gene: TRBV6-4; len: 15; CDR3aa: CASSDSNRKTDTQYF; CDR3nt: TGTGCCAGCAGTGACTCGAACAGGAAAACAGATACGCAGTATTTT
abundance: -; j_gene: TRBJ2-1; d_gene: TRBD2; v_gene: TRBV10-3; len: 15; CDR3aa: CAISPGLAKGNEQFF; CDR3nt: TGTGCCATCAGTCCGGGACTAGCAAAGGGCAATGAGCAGTTCTTC
abundance: -; j_gene: TRBJ1-2; d_gene: TRBD1; v_gene: TRBV11-2; len: 15; CDR3aa: CASSFSGTARMANTF; CDR3nt: TGTGCCAGCAGCTTCTCCGGGACAGCGAGAATGGCTAACACCTTC
abundance: -; j_gene: TRBJ2-7; d_gene: TRBD2; v_gene: TRBV24-1; len: 15; CDR3aa: CATSDSAGGFFEQYF; CDR3nt: TGTGCCACCAGTGATTCAGCGGGAGGATTTTTCGAGCAGTACTTC
abundance: -; j_gene: TRBJ2-2; d_gene: -; v_gene: TRBV6-1; len: 13; CDR3aa: CASSGLNTGELFF; CDR3nt: TGTGCCAGCAGCGGACTAAACACCGGGGAGCTGTTTTTT
abundance: -; j_gene: TRBJ1-2; d_gene: -; v_gene: TRBV2; len: 14; CDR3aa: CASRTRTVPYGYTF; CDR3nt: TGTGCCAGCAGGACTCGGACGGTGCCCTATGGCTACACCTTC
abundance: -; j_gene: TRBJ2-5; d_gene: -; v_gene: TRBV30; len: 14; CDR3aa: CAWSSTGWQETQYF; CDR3nt: TGTGCCTGGAGTAGTACAGGTTGGCAGGAGACCCAGTACTTC
abundance: -; j_gene: TRBJ2-3; d_gene: -; v_gene: TRBV29-1; len: 13; CDR3aa: CSATKGTTDTQYF; CDR3nt: TGCAGCGCCACTAAGGGGACCACAGATACGCAGTATTTT
abundance: -; j_gene: TRBJ1-1; d_gene: -; v_gene: TRBV5-8; len: 15; CDR3aa: CASSLVGTLNTEAFF; CDR3nt: TGTGCCAGCAGCTTGGTGGGTACACTGAACACTGAAGCTTTCTTT
abundance: once; j_gene: TRBJ1-5; d_gene: -; v_gene: TRBV28; len: 14; CDR3aa: CASSLLGSNQPQHF; CDR3nt: TGTGCCAGCAGTTTATTAGGTAGTAATCAGCCCCAGCATTTT
abundance: -; j_gene: TRBJ2-7; d_gene: -; v_gene: TRBV5-3; len: 13; CDR3aa: CARSRDKSYEQYF; CDR3nt: TGTGCCAGAAGCAGGGACAAGTCCTACGAGCAGTACTTC
abundance: -; j_gene: TRBJ1-1; d_gene: TRBD1; v_gene: TRBV7-2; len: 13; CDR3aa: CASSLDRGPEAFF; CDR3nt: TGTGCCAGCAGCTTAGACAGGGGGCCTGAAGCTTTCTTT
abundance: -; j_gene: TRBJ1-5; d_gene: -; v_gene: TRBV19; len: 13; CDR3aa: CASGLGSNQPQHF; CDR3nt: TGTGCCAGCGGTTTAGGCAGCAATCAGCCCCAGCATTTT
abundance: once; j_gene: TRBJ2-1; d_gene: TRBD2; v_gene: TRBV9; len: 14; CDR3aa: CASQALADYNEQFF; CDR3nt: TGTGCCTCACAGGCTCTAGCGGATTACAATGAGCAGTTCTTC
abundance: -; j_gene: TRBJ2-7; d_gene: -; v_gene: TRBV20-1; len: 11; CDR3aa: CSFGSGDEQYF; CDR3nt: TGCAGTTTCGGGTCGGGGGACGAGCAGTACTTC
abundance: once; j_gene: TRBJ1-1; d_gene: TRBD1; v_gene: TRBV28; len: 15; CDR3aa: CASSSLGSGGPEAFF; CDR3nt: TGTGCCAGCAGTTCCCTTGGATCAGGGGGCCCTGAAGCTTTCTTT